The 31 T cell receptor beta chains reported below all come from one sample, sequenced in a study of T-cell reconstitution after alpha-beta-depleted transplantation in children. The library targeted TCRbeta and was prepared with unique molecular identifiers. TCRdb used MiXCR to reprocess the PCR reads, holding one entry per CDR3 protein. The sample yields approximately 300,000 distinct CDR3 sequences, roughly 7.8% seen once. Study results and caveats: When one year had passed after transplant, most T-cell counts and diversity came from newly produced T cells.

Their specific antigens are unknown. The specimen comprised peripheral blood, sampled 360 days after TCRalphabeta/CD19-depleted stem cell transplant. The origin of the receptors is a female patient aged 2-9 years who had a stem cell transplant for Fanconi anemia, so the T cells may come from the graft donor.

This clonotype has a count of ten or more. The V and J genes are TRBV20-1 and TRBJ2-5, with TRBD2 matching 11 bases. After removal of 3 bases from V and 5 bases from J, the junction contained 8 bases not matched to a gene. The V gene's germline CDR1 is DFQATT and CDR2 SNEGSKA (reference sequence). The length of the CDR3 is 15 residues. The CDR3 DNA follows: TGCAGTGCTAGTAGGGCTAGCGGGGGGACGGAGACCCAGTACTTC. It encodes CSASRASGGTETQYF.

This clonotype was counted ten times or more. The V gene is TRBV7-2, the J gene TRBJ2-1; tentatively, D is TRBD2 (6 bases). The ends were cut back, 4 bases at V and 6 bases at J, with 22 bases in the middle. The CDR3 extends over 17 amino acids. The germline V gene encodes CDR1 SGHTA and CDR2 FQGNSA. CDR3 region: CASSSGWDLESSNEQFF. Written as DNA, the CDR3 is TGTGCCAGCAGCTCTGGGTGGGACTTAGAAAGCTCCAATGAGCAGTTCTTC.

This clonotype was recorded many times. The rearrangement links TRBV12-3 or TRBV12-4 to TRBJ1-1; D gene unclear. The V gene lost 3 bases and the J gene lost 1 base, with 6 bases spanning the gap. The CDR3 extends over 13 amino acids. The chain's CDR3 is CASSFSGNTEAFF. In nucleotides, the CDR3 is TGTGCCAGCAGTTTTTCTGGGAACACTGAAGCTTTCTTT.

This clonotype was found many times. The J gene is TRBJ2-1, the V gene TRBV29-1, with D possibly being TRBD2 (6 bases). V was clipped by 0 bases and J by 6 bases, with 21 bases between them. Germline lookup yields CDR1 SQVTM and CDR2 ANQGSEA. The CDR3 runs to 17 residues. CDR3 in amino acids: CSVEDLKGLVRVNEQFF. In nucleotides, the CDR3 is TGCAGCGTTGAAGACCTCAAGGGACTCGTAAGAGTCAATGAGCAGTTCTTC.

This clonotype was detected ten times or more. This chain links TRBV10-3 with TRBJ1-3; no clear D gene. The CDR3 covers 15 residues. V dropped 8 bases and J dropped 1 base, with 15 bases sitting between them. Looked up from germline, CDR1 is ENHRY and CDR2 is SYGVKD. Here the CDR3 DNA reads TGTGCCATCGGAGTCCAGTTACAGTCTGGAAACACCATATATTTT. The encoded protein is CAIGVQLQSGNTIYF.

This clonotype was seen ten or more times. The gene calls are TRBV4-3 and TRBJ2-1, with D possibly TRBD2 on 5 matching bases. Germline V gene sequence: CDR1 LGHNA, CDR2 YSLEER. V lost 3 bases, J lost 5 bases, and 11 bases lay in between. This CDR3 has 14 amino acids. The CDR3 region is CASSHLAWDNEQFF. DNA for the CDR3: TGCGCCAGCAGCCACCTAGCCTGGGACAATGAGCAGTTCTTC.

This clonotype has at least ten counts. The rearrangement joins TRBV20-1 to TRBJ2-3, with TRBD2 identical over 7 bases. The germline CDR1 and CDR2 sequences are DFQATT and SNEGSKA (reference sequence). V was pared by 3 bases and J by 4 bases, with 7 bases of the junction left unmatched. The CDR3 has 14 residues. The CDR3 is CSARTGTIPDTQYF. The DNA for the CDR3 is TGCAGTGCTAGGACCGGGACTATTCCAGATACGCAGTATTTT.

This clonotype was detected a few times. The chain carries TRBV5-4 and TRBJ1-1, with 12 bases fitting TRBD1. Germline CDR1 is SGHNT and CDR2 is YYREEE (reference sequence). Trimming removed 4 bases from V and 4 bases from J; junction bases left unmatched: 11. The CDR3 has 17 residues. Here the CDR3 reads CASSIGTGGGWVTEAFF. CDR3 in DNA: TGTGCCAGCAGCATCGGGACAGGGGGCGGATGGGTCACTGAAGCTTTCTTT. The entire variable domain, with the rest obtained from reference TRBV5-4 and TRBJ1-1, is as follows: ETGVTQSPTHLIKTRGQQVTLRCSSQSGHNTVSWYQQALGQGPQFIFQYYREEENGRGNFPPRFSGLQFPNYSSELNVNALELDDSALYLCASSIGTGGGWVTEAFFGQGTRLTVV.

This clonotype was seen more than once but under ten times. V usage is TRBV5-6 and J usage is TRBJ2-1; no clear D. This CDR3 is built from 12 residues. The germline CDR1 and CDR2 sequences are SGHDT and YYEEEE. V lost 3 bases and J lost 8, with 9 bases in between. CDR3 in amino acids: CASSSLGDEQFF. The DNA of the CDR3 is TGTGCCAGCAGCTCCCTTGGGGATGAGCAGTTCTTC.

With respect to this clonotype: A much larger clone lies one base from this, so it may be a read error. The CDR3 nucleotides are TGCAGTGCTATCGGGACTAGCGGTATGAGCCCAGATACGCAGTATTTT. Translation gives CSAIGTSGMSPDTQYF. The chain uses TRBV20-1 and TRBJ2-3; 11 bases are shared with TRBD2. V lost 4 bases to trimming and J lost 4 bases; unmatched junction nucleotides: 10. The CDR3 length is 16 residues. Germline CDR1 is DFQATT and CDR2 is SNEGSKA (reference sequence).

This chain uses TRBV20-1 with TRBJ1-5; 7 bases match TRBD1. V was clipped by 3 bases and J by 4 bases; unmatched bases: 6. The germline CDR1 and CDR2 sequences are DFQATT and SNEGSKA (reference sequence). The CDR3 is made up of 14 amino acids. In DNA, the CDR3 is TGCAGTGCTAGGATGACAGGGACGAATCAGCCCCAGCATTTT. Protein sequence: CSARMTGTNQPQHF.

This clonotype was counted ten times or more. V usage is TRBV6-1 and J usage is TRBJ1-2; D uncertain. V was clipped by 3 bases and J by 4 bases, with 9 bases between them. The germline CDR1 and CDR2 sequences are MNHNS and SASEGT. This CDR3 is 13 amino acids long. CDR3 loop: CASSDIGGYGYTF. CDR3 bases: TGTGCCAGCAGTGATATAGGCGGCTATGGCTACACCTTC.

This clonotype was recorded many times. The chain links TRBV12-5 to TRBJ2-3, with 8 bases that match TRBD2. After removal of 8 bases from V and 4 bases from J, the junction contained 5 bases not matched to a gene. Germline V gene data show CDR1 as LGHNT and CDR2 as FRNRAP. This CDR3 spans 13 amino acids. The CDR3 is CASMAGGADTQYF. The CDR3 DNA is TGTGCTAGTATGGCGGGGGGCGCAGATACGCAGTATTTT.

CDR3: CASSIYTGVPFNEQFF. CDR3 in DNA: TGTGCCAGCAGCATATATACAGGGGTGCCCTTTAATGAGCAGTTCTTC. V usage is TRBV7-9 and J usage is TRBJ2-1, with TRBD1 matching 7 bases. CDR3 length: 16 residues. Germline V gene lookup returns CDR1 SEHNR and CDR2 FQNEAQ (reference sequence). J gave up 7 bases and V 5 bases, and 14 bases lay outside the gene matches.

In its sample, this clonotype was seen a few times. The V and J genes are TRBV14 and TRBJ1-2; possible D gene TRBD1, 6 bases. The germline V gene has CDR1 SGHDN and CDR2 FVKESK. This CDR3 has 13 amino acids. The CDR3 region is CPRGARANYGYTF. In DNA form, the CDR3 reads TGTCCTAGGGGGGCCCGTGCTAACTATGGCTACACCTTC.

This clonotype was seen repeatedly, ten times or more. The chain uses TRBV28 and TRBJ2-1; 11 nucleotides align to TRBD1. The germline CDR1 and CDR2 sequences are MDHEN and SYDVKM. The ends lost 6 bases at V and 7 bases at J; junction bases unmatched: 11. The CDR3 is 16 residues long. The CDR3 sequence: CASRNPRDRGGNEQFF. CDR3 coding DNA: TGTGCCAGCAGGAATCCCCGGGACAGGGGGGGAAATGAGCAGTTCTTC. Based on the CDR3 plus reference TRBV28 and TRBJ2-1, the full variable domain is DVKVTQSSRYLVKRTGEKVFLECVQDMDHENMFWYRQDPGLGLRLIYFSYDVKMKEKGDIPEGYSVSREKKERFSLILESASTNQTSMYLCASRNPRDRGGNEQFFGPGTRLTVL.

This clonotype was counted at least ten times. This rearrangement joins TRBV10-3 to TRBJ1-2, with 11 bases that match TRBD1. The V segment lost 5 bases and the J segment 6 bases; nucleotides outside the gene matches: 2. The CDR3 contains 13 residues. Germline values: CDR1 ENHRY, CDR2 SYGVKD. The CDR3 is CAISSGQGDGYTF. The CDR3 DNA reads as TGTGCCATCAGTTCGGGACAGGGGGATGGCTACACCTTC.

This clonotype was observed many times. The DNA for the CDR3 is TGTGCCAGCAGTTACGGAGCGGAAACAGATACGCAGTATTTT. Encoded protein: CASSYGAETDTQYF. This chain joins TRBV6-5 and TRBJ2-3; D may be TRBD2 (5 bases). V lost 2 bases to trimming and J lost 3 bases, with 9 bases between them. The CDR3 has 14 amino acids. Germline V gene sequence: CDR1 MNHEY, CDR2 SVGAGI.

The chain carries TRBV28 and TRBJ1-1; the D is unclear. The CDR3 has 14 amino acids. Germline-derived CDR1 and CDR2 are MDHEN and SYDVKM. Trimming removed 3 bases from V and 6 bases from J, with 14 bases in between. CDR3 coding DNA: TGTGCCAGCAGTTTTCAGAGGGTAGTGGCTGAAGCTTTCTTT. Translating it yields CASSFQRVVAEAFF.

This clonotype was counted at least ten times. The chain couples TRBV6-6 to TRBJ1-2; 8 bases map to TRBD1. The J segment lost 7 bases and the V segment lost 6 bases, leaving 7 bases of the junction unmatched. There are 13 residues in the CDR3. Germline CDR1 MNHNY, CDR2 SVGAGI (reference sequence). The DNA of the CDR3 is TGTGCCAGCAGCCAGGACAGGGAAGGTGGCTACACCTTC. It codes for CASSQDREGGYTF.

The chain recombines TRBV18 with TRBJ2-5; 8 nucleotides line up with TRBD1. CDR3 length: 17 amino acids. V was pared by 4 bases and J by 2 bases, with 12 bases of the junction left unmatched. Germline-derived CDR1 and CDR2 are KGHSH and LQKENI. The CDR3 nucleotides read TGTGCCAGCTCACTCGATCGGACAGGGTCGTGGCAAGAGACCCAGTACTTC. Amino acids: CASSLDRTGSWQETQYF.

This clonotype was recorded at least ten times. At one boundary the junction diverges from the germline segment, which might be a read error. The chain uses TRBV7-9 and TRBJ2-7; 8 bases match TRBD2. CDR1 SEHNR and CDR2 FQNEAQ come from the germline V gene (reference sequence). The CDR3 length is 15 residues. The chain's CDR3 is CASSLEGLATYEQYF. CDR3 nucleotide sequence: TGCGCCAGCAGCTTGGAAGGACTAGCCACCTACGAGCAGTACTTC.

Many counts were recorded for this clonotype. V usage is TRBV28 and J usage is TRBJ2-5, with 11 bases matching TRBD2. CDR3 length: 16 residues. The germline CDR1 and CDR2 sequences are MDHEN and SYDVKM. V shed 5 bases, J shed 2 bases, and the junction held 7 bases outside the gene matches. The CDR3 nucleotides read TGTGCCAGCAGTCTCTTAGCGGGAGGGAGTCAAGAGACCCAGTACTTC. Amino acids: CASSLLAGGSQETQYF. Variable domain in full (rest from reference TRBV28 and TRBJ2-5): DVKVTQSSRYLVKRTGEKVFLECVQDMDHENMFWYRQDPGLGLRLIYFSYDVKMKEKGDIPEGYSVSREKKERFSLILESASTNQTSMYLCASSLLAGGSQETQYFGPGTRLLVL.

The chain carries TRBV4-2 and TRBJ2-7; either TRBD1 or TRBD2 may supply D (5 bases each). Trimming cost V 4 bases and J 4 bases, with 14 bases left between them. The germline V gene encodes CDR1 LGHNA and CDR2 YNFKEQ. The CDR3 is 14 amino acids. CDR3 DNA sequence: TGTGCCAGCAGCCCCGGGGACCCAGATTACGAGCAGTACGTC. This sequence encodes CASSPGDPDYEQYV.

This clonotype was seen many times. This sequence joins TRBV5-6 and TRBJ1-1, with D unresolved. Trimming removed 0 bases at V and 0 bases at J, with 12 bases between. Germline CDR1 is SGHDT and CDR2 is YYEEEE. The CDR3 sequence is 16 residues long. As DNA, the CDR3 is TGTGCCAGCAGCTTGGCTCAGGACCTATTGAACACTGAAGCTTTCTTT. It codes for CASSLAQDLLNTEAFF.

This clonotype was recorded many times. The chain recombines TRBV11-2 with TRBJ1-4; D ambiguous. From germline, CDR1 is SGHAT and CDR2 FQNNGV. The V gene lost 0 bases and the J gene lost 3 bases, with 5 bases spanning the gap. The CDR3 totals 14 residues. CDR3 bases: TGTGCCAGCAGCTTAGAATGGTCTAATGAAAAACTGTTTTTT. The encoded protein is CASSLEWSNEKLFF.

This clonotype has at least ten counts. The CDR3 loop is CSAARGTGANVLTF. The CDR3 DNA reads as TGCAGCGCTGCTCGGGGCACTGGGGCCAACGTCCTGACTTTC. This sequence joins TRBV29-1 and TRBJ2-6; D is possibly TRBD1 or TRBD2 (5 bases each). Germline CDR1 reads SQVTM; CDR2 reads ANQGSEA. This CDR3 is 14 amino acids long. Trimming pared 7 bases from V and 2 bases from J, leaving 12 bases between.

This clonotype was seen at least ten times. This sequence joins TRBV5-6 and TRBJ1-1; D possibly corresponds to TRBD1 (6 bases). The CDR3 runs to 13 residues. Germline V lookup: CDR1 SGHDT, CDR2 YYEEEE. Trimming pared 1 base from V and 8 bases from J, leaving 12 bases between. CDR3 region: CASSLTYDREAFF. CDR3 sequence (DNA): TGTGCCAGCAGCTTGACCTATGACAGGGAAGCTTTCTTT.

Regarding this clonotype: Compared with germline, one end of the junction differs, possibly owing to a read error. The chain has TRBV7-3 and TRBJ2-3, with TRBD2 as a possible D gene (6 bases). The germline V gene has CDR1 SGHTA and CDR2 FQGTGA. The CDR3 loop spans 14 amino acids. In DNA, the CDR3 is TGTGCCAACAGCATCGGGACTCCGGGGGATACGCAGTATTTT. Translating gives CANSIGTPGDTQYF. The full variable domain, rest sourced from reference TRBV7-3 and TRBJ2-3, is GAGVSQTPSNKVTEKGKYVELRCDPISGHTALYWYRQSLGQGPEFLIYFQGTGAADDSGLPNDRFFAVRPEGSVSTLKIQRTERGDSAVYLCANSIGTPGDTQYFGPGTRLTVL.

This clonotype was found many times. The rearrangement joins TRBV4-3 to TRBJ1-4; 8 nucleotides match TRBD1. This CDR3 region has 15 residues. From germline, CDR1 is LGHNA and CDR2 YSLEER. After removal of 1 base from V and 8 bases from J, the junction contained 6 bases not matched to a gene. CDR3 nucleotide sequence: TGCGCCAGCAGCCAAGGGACAGGGAGGCTAGAAAAACTGTTTTTT. Translation gives CASSQGTGRLEKLFF.

This clonotype was seen at least ten times. The J gene is TRBJ2-4, the V gene TRBV20-1; 7 bases line up with TRBD1. Per the germline V gene, CDR1 is DFQATT and CDR2 is SNEGSKA (reference sequence). The CDR3 totals 11 residues. J lost 9 bases, V lost 8 bases, and 7 bases had no gene match. The CDR3 DNA reads TGCAGTTTGAAACAGGGGCCCATTCAGTACTTC. Encoded protein: CSLKQGPIQYF.